The clone carrying this T cell receptor beta chain was seen a few times. Its antigen is not identified. The CDR3 end shows no conserved phenylalanine or tryptophan, and so a read error is likely. Clinical symptoms, serum thyroxine, TRAb, thyroid ultrasound and orbital computed tomography established diagnosis. The sample belongs to a study of T cells in Graves' hyperthyroidism and ophthalmopathy. General study results and limits: Ophthalmopathy, which appeared later, was predicted by the model a median about 6.8 months before onset.

V was cut by 5 bases and J by 5 bases, with 12 bases left in between. The germline CDR1 and CDR2 sequences are SGHTA and FQGTGA. The CDR3 has 13 amino acids. TCR beta CDR3 regions were amplified from RNA transcripts. First-round RT-PCR with HTBI primers amplified the TCR CDR3 region. TCRdb re-called the multiplex PCR reads through MiXCR, storing one row per CDR3 protein. The table shows 550,000 to 800,000 distinct CDR3 sequences, with about 15% occurring only once. This sequence was found in a man aged 18-30 years with Graves' hyperthyroidism. The sequencing input was blood. The genes are TRBV7-3 and TRBJ1-1; a weak D match, TRBD1 (6 bases). CDR3 bases: TGTGCCAGCAGCCGACAGGAGGGAACTGAAGCTTTCCTT. This sequence encodes CASSRQEGTEAFL.